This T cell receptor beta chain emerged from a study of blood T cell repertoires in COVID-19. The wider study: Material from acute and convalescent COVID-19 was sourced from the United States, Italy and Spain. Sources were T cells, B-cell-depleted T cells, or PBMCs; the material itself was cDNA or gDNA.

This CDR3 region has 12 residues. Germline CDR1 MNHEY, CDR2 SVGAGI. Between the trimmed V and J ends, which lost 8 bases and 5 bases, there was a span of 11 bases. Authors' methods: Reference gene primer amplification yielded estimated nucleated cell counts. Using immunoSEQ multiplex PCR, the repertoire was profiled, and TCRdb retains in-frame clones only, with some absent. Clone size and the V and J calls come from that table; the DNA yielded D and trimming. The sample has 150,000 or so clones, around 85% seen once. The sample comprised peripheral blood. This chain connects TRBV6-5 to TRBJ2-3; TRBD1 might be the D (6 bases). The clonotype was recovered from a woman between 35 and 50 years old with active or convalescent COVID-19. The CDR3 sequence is CASEGVEDTQYF. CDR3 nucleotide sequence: TGTGCCAGCGAGGGGGTGGAAGATACGCAGTATTTT.